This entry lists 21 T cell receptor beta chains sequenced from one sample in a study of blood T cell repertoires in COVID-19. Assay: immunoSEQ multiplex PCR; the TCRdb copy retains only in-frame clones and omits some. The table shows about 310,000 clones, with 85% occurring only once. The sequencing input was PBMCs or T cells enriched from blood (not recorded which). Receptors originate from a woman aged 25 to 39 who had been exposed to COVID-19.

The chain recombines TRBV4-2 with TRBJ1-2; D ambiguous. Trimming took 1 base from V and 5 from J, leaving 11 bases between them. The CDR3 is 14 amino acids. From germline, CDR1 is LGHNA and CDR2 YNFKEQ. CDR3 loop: CASSQGMGAYGYTF. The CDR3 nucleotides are TGTGCCAGCAGCCAAGGAATGGGAGCTTATGGCTACACCTTC.

Written as DNA, the CDR3 is TGCAGCGCGACAGGTAGGGGAAACACTGAAGCTTTCTTT. This sequence encodes CSATGRGNTEAFF. The rearrangement links TRBV29-1 to TRBJ1-1, with D perhaps TRBD1 (6 bases). The CDR3 extends over 13 amino acids. V was pared by 7 bases and J by 2 bases, with 14 bases between. The germline gives CDR1 SQVTM, CDR2 ANQGSEA.

In DNA form, the CDR3 reads TGTGCCTGGACTGAGGGTACCTCCTACGAGCAGTACTTC. Residues: CAWTEGTSYEQYF. The chain couples TRBV30 to TRBJ2-7; D may be TRBD2 (5 bases). The CDR3 runs 13 residues. The germline gives CDR1 GTSNPN, CDR2 SVGIG (reference sequence). The V end lost 4 bases, the J end lost 0 bases, and 10 bases lay between the germline ends. The whole variable domain, filled in from reference TRBV30 and TRBJ2-7, reads SQTIHQWPATLVQPVGSPLSLECTVEGTSNPNLYWYRQAAGRGLQLLFYSVGIGQISSEVPQNLSASRPQDRQFILSSKKLLLSDSGFYLCAWTEGTSYEQYFGPGTRLTVT.

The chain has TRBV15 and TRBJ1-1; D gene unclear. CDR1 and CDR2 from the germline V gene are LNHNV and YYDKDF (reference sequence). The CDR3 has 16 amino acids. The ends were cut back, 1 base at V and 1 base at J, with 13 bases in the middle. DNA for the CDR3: TGTGCCACCAGCAGAGCGATTGGACTGGAGAACACTGAAGCTTTCTTT. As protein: CATSRAIGLENTEAFF.

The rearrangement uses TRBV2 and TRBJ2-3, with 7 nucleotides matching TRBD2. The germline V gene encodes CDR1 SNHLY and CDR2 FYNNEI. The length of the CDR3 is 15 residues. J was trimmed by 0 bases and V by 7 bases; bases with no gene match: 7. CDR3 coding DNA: TGTGCCAGCAATCGGCTAGCGGTGAGCACAGATACGCAGTATTTT. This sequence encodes CASNRLAVSTDTQYF. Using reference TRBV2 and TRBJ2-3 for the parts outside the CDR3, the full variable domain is EPEVTQTPSHQVTQMGQEVILRCVPISNHLYFYWYRQILGQKVEFLVSFYNNEISEKSEIFDDQFSVERPDGSNFTLKIRSTKLEDSAMYFCASNRLAVSTDTQYFGPGTRLTVL.

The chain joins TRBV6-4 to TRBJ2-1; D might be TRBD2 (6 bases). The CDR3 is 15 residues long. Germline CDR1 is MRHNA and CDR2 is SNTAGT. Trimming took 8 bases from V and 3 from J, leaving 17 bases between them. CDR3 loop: CASGGIGAGYNEQFF. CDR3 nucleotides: TGTGCCAGCGGGGGGATAGGGGCAGGCTACAATGAGCAGTTCTTC.

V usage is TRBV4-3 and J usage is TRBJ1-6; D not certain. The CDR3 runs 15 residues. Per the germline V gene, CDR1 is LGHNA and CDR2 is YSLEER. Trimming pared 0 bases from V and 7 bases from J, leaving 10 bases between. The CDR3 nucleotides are TGCGCCAGCAGCCAAGATGTGGCAAGAAATTCACCCCTCCACTTT. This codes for CASSQDVARNSPLHF.

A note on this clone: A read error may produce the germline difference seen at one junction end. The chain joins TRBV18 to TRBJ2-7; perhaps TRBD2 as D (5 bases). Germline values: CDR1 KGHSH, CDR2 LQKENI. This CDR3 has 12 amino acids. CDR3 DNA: TGTGCCAGCTCACCGGCGGAGGACGAGGAGTACTTC. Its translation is CASSPAEDEEYF.

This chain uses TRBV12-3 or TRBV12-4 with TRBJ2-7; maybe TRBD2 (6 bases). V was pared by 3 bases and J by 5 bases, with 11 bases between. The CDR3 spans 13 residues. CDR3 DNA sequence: TGTGCCAGCAGTTTTGGGCGGGGTAACGAGCAGTACTTC. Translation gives CASSFGRGNEQYF.

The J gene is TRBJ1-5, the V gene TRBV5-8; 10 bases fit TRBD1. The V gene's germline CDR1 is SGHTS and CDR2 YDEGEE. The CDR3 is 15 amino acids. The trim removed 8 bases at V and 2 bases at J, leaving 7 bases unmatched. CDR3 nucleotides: TGTGCCAGTGCACGCGGGACAGGGGGCAATCAGCCCCAGCATTTT. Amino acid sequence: CASARGTGGNQPQHF.

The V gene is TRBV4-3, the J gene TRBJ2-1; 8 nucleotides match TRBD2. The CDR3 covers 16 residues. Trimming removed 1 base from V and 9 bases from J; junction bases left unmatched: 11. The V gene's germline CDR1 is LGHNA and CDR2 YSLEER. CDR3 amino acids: CASSQVLMAGGSEQFF. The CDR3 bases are TGCGCCAGCAGCCAAGTTCTTATGGCGGGGGGTAGTGAGCAGTTCTTC.

CDR3 protein: CASSFRLGLAGTYEQYF. The CDR3 DNA sequence: TGTGCCAGCAGCTTTCGGCTAGGTCTAGCGGGGACCTACGAGCAGTACTTC. The V gene is TRBV13, the J gene TRBJ2-7; 9 positions agree with TRBD2. The CDR3 consists of 17 residues. Looked up from germline, CDR1 is PRHDT and CDR2 is FYEKMQ (reference sequence). V lost 3 bases to trimming and J lost 2 bases; unmatched junction nucleotides: 11.

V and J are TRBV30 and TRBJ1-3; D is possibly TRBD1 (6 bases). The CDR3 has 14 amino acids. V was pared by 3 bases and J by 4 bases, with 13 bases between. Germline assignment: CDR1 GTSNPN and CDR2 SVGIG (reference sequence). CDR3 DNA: TGTGCCTGGAGAAACAGGGCATCAGGAAACACCATATATTTT. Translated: CAWRNRASGNTIYF. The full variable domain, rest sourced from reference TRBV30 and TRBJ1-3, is SQTIHQWPATLVQPVGSPLSLECTVEGTSNPNLYWYRQAAGRGLQLLFYSVGIGQISSEVPQNLSASRPQDRQFILSSKKLLLSDSGFYLCAWRNRASGNTIYFGEGSWLTVV.

The CDR3 spells CACSGTGLNTIYF. As DNA, the CDR3 is TGTGCCTGCTCAGGGACAGGCCTTAACACCATATATTTT. The chain uses TRBV30 and TRBJ1-3; 8 nucleotides match TRBD1. V shed 6 bases, J shed 7 bases, and the junction held 8 bases outside the gene matches. This CDR3 has 13 residues. Germline CDR1 reads GTSNPN; CDR2 reads SVGIG (reference sequence).

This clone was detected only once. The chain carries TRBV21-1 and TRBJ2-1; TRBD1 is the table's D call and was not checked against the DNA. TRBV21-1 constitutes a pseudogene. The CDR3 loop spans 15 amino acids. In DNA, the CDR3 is TGTGCCAGCAGCAAAGACAGGGAATTGGACAATGAGCAGTTCTTC. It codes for CASSKDRELDNEQFF.

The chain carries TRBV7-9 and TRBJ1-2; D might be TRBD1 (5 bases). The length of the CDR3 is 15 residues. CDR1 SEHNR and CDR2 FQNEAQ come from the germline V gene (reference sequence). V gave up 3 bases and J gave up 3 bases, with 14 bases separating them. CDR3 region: CASSFSGNRDYGYTF. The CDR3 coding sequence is TGTGCCAGCAGCTTCTCAGGGAATAGAGACTATGGCTACACCTTC.

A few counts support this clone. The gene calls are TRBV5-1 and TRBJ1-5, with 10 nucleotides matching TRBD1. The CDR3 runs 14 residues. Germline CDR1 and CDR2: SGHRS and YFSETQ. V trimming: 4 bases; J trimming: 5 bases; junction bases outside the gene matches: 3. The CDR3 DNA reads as TGCGCCAGCAGCATAGGACAGGGGGATCAGCCCCAGCATTTT. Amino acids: CASSIGQGDQPQHF.

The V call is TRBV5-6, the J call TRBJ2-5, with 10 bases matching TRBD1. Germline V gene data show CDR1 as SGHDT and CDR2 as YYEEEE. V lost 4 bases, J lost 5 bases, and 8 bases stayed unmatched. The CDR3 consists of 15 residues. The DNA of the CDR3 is TGTGCCAGCAGCACCGGGACAGGGGCCGGCGAGACCCAGTACTTC. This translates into CASSTGTGAGETQYF.

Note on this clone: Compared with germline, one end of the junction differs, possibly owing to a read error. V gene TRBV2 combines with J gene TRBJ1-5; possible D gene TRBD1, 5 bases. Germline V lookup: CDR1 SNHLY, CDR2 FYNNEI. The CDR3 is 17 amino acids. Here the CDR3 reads CASSEVRDVIGNRPQHF. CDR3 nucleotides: TGTGCCAGCAGTGAAGTCAGGGATGTTATTGGCAATCGGCCCCAGCATTTT.

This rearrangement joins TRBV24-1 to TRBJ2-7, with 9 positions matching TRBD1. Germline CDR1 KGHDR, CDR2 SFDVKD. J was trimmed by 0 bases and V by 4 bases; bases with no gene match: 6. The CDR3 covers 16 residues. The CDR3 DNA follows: TGTGCCACCAGTGACACGACAGGGGGAGGCTCCTACGAGCAGTACTTC. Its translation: CATSDTTGGGSYEQYF.

The CDR3 loop is CAVQIQGASDEQYF. CDR3 sequence (DNA): TGTGCCGTACAGATTCAGGGGGCGTCTGACGAGCAGTACTTC. The chain recombines TRBV10-3 with TRBJ2-7, with 8 bases matching TRBD1. Germline CDR1 reads ENHRY; CDR2 reads SYGVKD. V shed 11 bases, J shed 5 bases, and the junction held 14 bases outside the gene matches. The CDR3 sequence is 14 residues long.